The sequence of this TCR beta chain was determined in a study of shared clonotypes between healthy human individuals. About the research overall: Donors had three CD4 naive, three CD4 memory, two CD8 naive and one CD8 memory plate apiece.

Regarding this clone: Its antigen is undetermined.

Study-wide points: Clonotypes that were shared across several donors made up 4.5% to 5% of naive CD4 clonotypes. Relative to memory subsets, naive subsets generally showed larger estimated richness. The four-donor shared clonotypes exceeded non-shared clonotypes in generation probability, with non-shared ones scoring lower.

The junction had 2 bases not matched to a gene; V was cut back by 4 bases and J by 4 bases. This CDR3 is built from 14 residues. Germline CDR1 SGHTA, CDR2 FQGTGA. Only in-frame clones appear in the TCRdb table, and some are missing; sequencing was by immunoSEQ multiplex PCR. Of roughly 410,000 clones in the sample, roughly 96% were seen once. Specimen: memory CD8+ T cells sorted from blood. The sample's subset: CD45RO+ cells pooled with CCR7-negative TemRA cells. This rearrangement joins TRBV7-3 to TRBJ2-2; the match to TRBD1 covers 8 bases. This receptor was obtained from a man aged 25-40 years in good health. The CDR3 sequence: CASSSTGGTGELFF. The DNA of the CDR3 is TGTGCCAGCAGCTCAACAGGGGGCACCGGGGAGCTGTTTTTT.